A selection of T cell receptor beta chains follows, all from one sample in a study of T cells after yellow fever vaccination. TCRdb fed the 5' RACE reads into MiXCR, producing one record per CDR3 protein. The sample comprises roughly 310,000 distinct CDR3 sequences, 8.7% of which are singletons, and more than 15% rests with the top ten. The sequenced sample was PBMCs, obtained on the day of the first yellow fever vaccination. These receptors all come from a man between 18 and 35 years old who received the YFV17D yellow fever vaccine. Both conserved end residues are trimmed from each CDR3. D genes are given only for firm matches.

>TRBJ2-5|NA|TRBV9
ASSVAGLARGETQY
>TRBJ2-1|NA|TRBV15
ATSRDRPAAYNEQF
>TRBJ2-3|TRBD2|TRBV20-1
SAGGLAGTQY
>TRBJ2-7|NA|TRBV20-1
SARGRTDTYEQY
>TRBJ2-7|NA|TRBV6-5
ASSYKGPDYEQY
>TRBJ2-2|NA|TRBV11-1
ASSQSPTGELF
>TRBJ2-1|NA|TRBV25-1
ASSVRQAMPFFYNEQF
>TRBJ1-6|TRBD1|TRBV20-1
SAPRGAPDSPLH
>TRBJ2-1|NA|TRBV20-1
SPRRPTYNEQF
>TRBJ2-5|TRBD2|TRBV5-1
ASSYGASGVQETQY
>TRBJ2-2|TRBD1|TRBV12-3/TRBV12-4
ASSLGRTGVSLINTGELF
>TRBJ2-3|TRBD2|TRBV12-3/TRBV12-4
ASSVRLAGVSDTQY
>TRBJ2-1|NA|TRBV6-5
ASSYSKGTPKF
>TRBJ1-1|NA|TRBV3-1
ASSQEEIGRAF
>TRBJ2-7|NA|TRBV5-1
ASSAGQSSYEQY
>TRBJ1-1|NA|TRBV20-1
SAIRQDTNTEAF
>TRBJ2-5|NA|TRBV5-1
ASSHTLDTIV
>TRBJ2-7|TRBD2|TRBV29-1
SARLASGDSQEQY
>TRBJ1-2|TRBD1|TRBV20-1
CARPYRGSANYGYT
>TRBJ2-4|NA|TRBV10-3
AISGPGAKNIQY
>TRBJ1-2|NA|TRBV20-1
SAAQDYGYT
>TRBJ2-1|TRBD1|TRBV4-1
ASSQDPYGQGNYNEQF
>TRBJ2-1|TRBD1|TRBV5-5
ASSFGQGPYNEQF
>TRBJ2-6|TRBD1|TRBV4-3
ASSQETGGSGANVLT
>TRBJ2-5|NA|TRBV6-2/TRBV6-3
ASSRIGRNSAETQY
>TRBJ1-1|NA|TRBV7-2
ASSLRITEAF
>TRBJ2-7|NA|TRBV4-3
ASSQDSGRTYEQY
>TRBJ1-1|NA|TRBV3-1
ASSPTSASEAF
>TRBJ2-7|TRBD2|TRBV4-3
ASSHGGGYEQY
>TRBJ2-7|NA|TRBV10-3
AIRDVGAYEQY
>TRBJ1-5|NA|TRBV20-1
SARPLAGGSNQPQH
>TRBJ1-2|NA|TRBV4-3
ASSQDRAVFCT
>TRBJ2-3|NA|TRBV24-1
ATSVRQGRGDTQY
>TRBJ2-1|TRBD1|TRBV7-2
ASSLDRRGLGNEQF
>TRBJ2-3|NA|TRBV7-9
ASSPPGAGGPTDTQY
>TRBJ2-3|NA|TRBV5-4
ASSGQGPDTQY
>TRBJ1-6|TRBD1|TRBV4-1
ASSKEVGDRGALH
>TRBJ1-4|NA|TRBV7-9
ASSFRLWEKLF
>TRBJ2-1|NA|TRBV5-1
ASSSRRDKGYNEQF
>TRBJ2-7|NA|TRBV5-1
ASSLDFRGQRNYEQY
>TRBJ2-5|NA|TRBV2
ASSEARETQY
>TRBJ2-4|NA|TRBV12-3/TRBV12-4
ASSSALGRAAPLAKNIQY
>TRBJ1-2|NA|TRBV28
ASTFVVYRASFSGYT